The 9 T cell receptor beta chains presented below share a single source sample, sequenced in a study of blood T cell repertoires in COVID-19. Assay used: immunoSEQ multiplex PCR; TCRdb lists only in-frame clones, some missing. The data hold over 120,000 clones, with 84% observed a single time. Sequencing used peripheral blood. Source of these receptors: a woman aged 55 to 70 with acute or convalescent COVID-19.

This clone occurred a few times. This chain connects TRBV7-9 to TRBJ2-1; possible D gene TRBD2, 5 bases. The V and J ends lost 4 bases and 6 bases respectively, with 19 bases between them. Germline V gene data show CDR1 as SEHNR and CDR2 as FQNEAQ (reference sequence). This CDR3 comprises 16 residues. The CDR3 DNA reads as TGTGCCAGCAGCTCCGTTACGGGGAAGTTTGTCAATGAGCAGTTCTTC. It specifies CASSSVTGKFVNEQFF.

This chain connects TRBV14 to TRBJ2-7, with 10 nucleotides matching TRBD1. Losses at the gene ends were 4 bases for V and 5 bases for J; bases not matched to a gene: 11. There are 16 residues in the CDR3. Germline V gives CDR1 SGHDN, CDR2 FVKESK. CDR3 region: CASSLHPGQGSHEQYF. CDR3 sequence (DNA): TGTGCCAGCAGCCTCCATCCGGGACAGGGGAGCCACGAGCAGTACTTC.

The J gene is TRBJ1-6, the V gene TRBV6-6; TRBD1 might be the D (6 bases). Trimming pared 5 bases from V and 8 bases from J, leaving 25 bases between. Germline CDR1 and CDR2: MNHNY and SVGAGI (reference sequence). CDR3 length: 18 amino acids. CDR3 in DNA: TGTGCCAGCAGTCAATCTAAAACAGGGTTAAAGTGGGATTCACCCCTCCACTTT. This encodes CASSQSKTGLKWDSPLHF.

The chain has TRBV7-8 and TRBJ2-3, with TRBD1 identical over 7 bases. CDR3 length: 14 amino acids. V lost 5 bases, J lost 6 bases, and 8 bases stayed unmatched. The germline V gene has CDR1 SGHVS and CDR2 FQNEAQ. CDR3 loop: CASSADRTADTQYF. The DNA of the CDR3 is TGTGCCAGCAGCGCGGACAGGACGGCGGATACGCAGTATTTT.

The rearrangement joins TRBV20-1 to TRBJ2-7, with 9 bases lining up with TRBD2. CDR1 is DFQATT, CDR2 SNEGSKA, per germline (reference sequence). The CDR3 covers 16 residues. After removal of 3 bases from V and 2 bases from J, the junction contained 11 bases not matched to a gene. The DNA for the CDR3 is TGCAGTGCTAGTCGGCTAGCGGGACTTCTTACCTACGAGCAGTACTTC. Translation: CSASRLAGLLTYEQYF.

The gene calls are TRBV6-1 and TRBJ1-2, with 7 nucleotides matching TRBD1. V shed 2 bases, J shed 4 bases, and the junction held 10 bases outside the gene matches. The germline V gene encodes CDR1 MNHNS and CDR2 SASEGT. The CDR3 extends over 16 amino acids. The CDR3 nucleotides are TGTGCCAGCAGTGAATATGAACAGGGGCCATCCTATGGCTACACCTTC. It translates to CASSEYEQGPSYGYTF.

CDR3 in amino acids: CAWTPTGRGTDTQYF. CDR3 coding DNA: TGTGCCTGGACCCCCACGGGTCGCGGCACAGATACGCAGTATTTT. The rearrangement links TRBV30 to TRBJ2-3; D unclear. V was cut by 4 bases and J by 1 base, with 15 bases left in between. Germline-derived CDR1 and CDR2 are GTSNPN and SVGIG (reference sequence). This CDR3 has 15 residues. Together with reference TRBV30 and TRBJ2-3, the CDR3 gives the full variable domain: SQTIHQWPATLVQPVGSPLSLECTVEGTSNPNLYWYRQAAGRGLQLLFYSVGIGQISSEVPQNLSASRPQDRQFILSSKKLLLSDSGFYLCAWTPTGRGTDTQYFGPGTRLTVL.

This chain joins TRBV6-5 and TRBJ1-2, with unresolved D. Trimming took 0 bases from V and 8 from J, leaving 10 bases between them. Germline CDR1 MNHEY, CDR2 SVGAGI. The CDR3 loop spans 13 amino acids. The CDR3 nucleotides are TGTGCCAGCAGTTACTCGGGTCGGCGGGGCTACACCTTC. Translation gives CASSYSGRRGYTF.

The rearrangement joins TRBV3-1 (or the pseudogene TRBV3-2) to TRBJ2-2, with 7 bases matching TRBD2. Germline V gene data show CDR1 as LGHDT and CDR2 as YNNKEL (reference sequence). The trim removed 4 bases at V and 7 bases at J, leaving 3 bases unmatched. The CDR3 has 13 residues. This CDR3 is CASSPRTSGELFF. The CDR3 DNA is TGTGCCAGCAGCCCCCGGACTAGCGGGGAGCTGTTTTTT.